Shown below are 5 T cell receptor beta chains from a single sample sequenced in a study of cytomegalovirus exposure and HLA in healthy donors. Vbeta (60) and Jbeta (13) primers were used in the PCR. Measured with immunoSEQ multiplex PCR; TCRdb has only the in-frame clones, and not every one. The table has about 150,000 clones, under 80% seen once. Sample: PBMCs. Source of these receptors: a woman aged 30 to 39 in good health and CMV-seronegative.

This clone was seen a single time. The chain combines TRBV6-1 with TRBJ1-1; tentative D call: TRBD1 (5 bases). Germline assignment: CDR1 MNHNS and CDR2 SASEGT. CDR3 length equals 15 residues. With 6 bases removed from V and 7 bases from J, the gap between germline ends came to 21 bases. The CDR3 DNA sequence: TGTGCCAGCAGCGAAACCCCCAGGGTAGGCATTGAAGCTTTCTTT. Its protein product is CASSETPRVGIEAFF.

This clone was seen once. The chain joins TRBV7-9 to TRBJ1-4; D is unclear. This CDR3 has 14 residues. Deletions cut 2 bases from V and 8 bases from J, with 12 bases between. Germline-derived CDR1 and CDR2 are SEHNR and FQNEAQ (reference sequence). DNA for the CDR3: TGTGCCAGCAGCTTAACAGCCACGGAAGAAAAACTGTTTTTT. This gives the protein CASSLTATEEKLFF.

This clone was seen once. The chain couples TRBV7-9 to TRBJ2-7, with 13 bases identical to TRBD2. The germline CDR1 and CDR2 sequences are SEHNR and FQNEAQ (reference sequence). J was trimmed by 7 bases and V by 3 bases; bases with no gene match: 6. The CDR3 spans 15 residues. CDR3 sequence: CASSLPGLAGVEQYF. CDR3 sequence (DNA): TGTGCCAGCAGCTTGCCAGGACTAGCGGGGGTTGAGCAGTACTTC.

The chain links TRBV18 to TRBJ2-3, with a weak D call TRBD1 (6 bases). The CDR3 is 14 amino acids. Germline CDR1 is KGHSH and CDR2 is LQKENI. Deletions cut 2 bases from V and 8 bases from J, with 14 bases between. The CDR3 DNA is TGTGCCAGCTCACCAGGGGGCCCCTTAGGTACGCAGTATTTT. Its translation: CASSPGGPLGTQYF.

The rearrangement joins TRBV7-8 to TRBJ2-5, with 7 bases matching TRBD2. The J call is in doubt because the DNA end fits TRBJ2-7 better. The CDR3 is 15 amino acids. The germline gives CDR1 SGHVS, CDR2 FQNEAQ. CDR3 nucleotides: TGTGCCAGCAGCGTACGGGCGGGGAGGGCTTACGAGCAGTACTTC. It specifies CASSVRAGRAYEQYF.